The subject of this entry is one TCR beta chain. The entry originates in a study of monozygotic twins with inflammatory bowel disease. cDNA for TCRalpha and TCRbeta was amplified by nested PCRs of about 15 then 8 to 10 cycles. TCRdb re-called the 5' RACE reads and shows each CDR3 protein once, DNA omitted. The sample includes about 380,000 distinct CDR3 sequences. The specimen sequenced was blood. The TCR was taken from a human donor with ulcerative colitis or Crohn's disease, or a healthy co-twin of an affected twin (not recorded which).

CDR3 region: CASSPQRGGRHNEQFF. The V gene is TRBV27, the J gene TRBJ2-1; TCRdb indicates TRBD2, and absent DNA this call remains unverified. CDR1 is MNHEY, CDR2 SMNVEV, per germline (reference sequence). This CDR3 is 16 amino acids long.